The clone carrying this TCR beta chain occurred many times. Its matching antigen is unknown. The data were obtained in a study of T cell repertoires in cytomegalovirus infection. CDR1 and CDR2 from the germline V gene are MNHNS and SASEGT. The CDR3 consists of 15 residues. V lost 6 bases, J lost 6 bases, and 9 bases stayed unmatched. TCRdb ran MiXCR on the reads and lists one entry per CDR3 protein. The sample contains 350,000 to 400,000 distinct CDR3 sequences, about 32% of which appear only once. The sequence came from a human donor in good health (CMV status not recorded). Some clones in this sample may be carry-over from other donors' samples. The sample consisted of cultured PBMCs, taken from culture after CMV antigen stimulation. The chain employs TRBV6-1 and TRBJ2-7, with 12 bases matching TRBD1. The CDR3 region has the DNA TGTGCCAGCAGGGATCCGGGACAGGGGGCCGGCGAGCAGTACTTC. Translating gives CASRDPGQGAGEQYF.